This note documents a single T cell receptor beta chain sequence. Antigen: not known. From germline, CDR1 is SQVTM and CDR2 ANQGSEA. The CDR3 consists of 13 residues. The V end lost 4 bases, the J end lost 4 bases, and 13 bases lay between the germline ends. The data originate from a study of CD8 T cells in ankylosing spondylitis. General study findings and limits: Fewer than 10 highly homologous variants made up a TCR beta motif that seemed to typify ankylosing spondylitis blood.

TCRdb reprocessed the 5' RACE reads with MiXCR, giving one entry per CDR3 protein. In the table there are nearly 350,000 distinct CDR3 sequences, roughly 14% of which are singletons. Source material: blood, either unsorted or a sorted T cell fraction (not recorded which). The receptor's source is a male donor with ankylosing spondylitis or in good health (not recorded which). The chain links TRBV29-1 to TRBJ1-1; D gene ambiguous. Here the CDR3 reads CSVASKFRTEAFF. In DNA form, the CDR3 reads TGCAGCGTTGCCTCGAAATTCCGCACTGAAGCTTTCTTT. Looking up the rest from reference TRBV29-1 and TRBJ1-1 gives the full variable domain: SAVISQKPSRDICQRGTSLTIQCQVDSQVTMMFWYRQQPGQSLTLIATANQGSEATYESGFVIDKFPISRPNLTFSTLTVSNMSPEDSSIYLCSVASKFRTEAFFGQGTRLTVV.